This TCR beta chain was obtained from a study of a mutant IDH1 vaccine in newly diagnosed glioma. Study at large: Standard pretreatment was either radiotherapy, temozolomide, or, for most, radiochemotherapy with temozolomide.

The V and J ends lost 6 bases and 6 bases respectively, with 17 bases between them. From germline, CDR1 is SNHLY and CDR2 FYNNEI. The CDR3 totals 14 residues. The protocol was immunoSEQ multiplex PCR, while the TCRdb copy is restricted to in-frame clones and leaves out a portion. The sample lists approximately 25,000 clones; about 76% were seen once. Worth noting for this clone: Its target is not known.

As to time point: week 5, during vaccination. Doses comprised 300 ug of mutant IDH1 20-mer peptide each, plus topical imiquimod. The sequences come from PBMCs, collected from a glioma patient whose treatment included an IDH1 peptide vaccine. The TCR originated in a man between 40 and 49 years old with glioma. The rearrangement uses TRBV2 and TRBJ1-2; possible D gene TRBD1, 5 bases. The CDR3 DNA reads as TGTGCCAGCAGGCCGCAGGGAGTGTTTGATGGCTACACCTTC. It yields the protein CASRPQGVFDGYTF.